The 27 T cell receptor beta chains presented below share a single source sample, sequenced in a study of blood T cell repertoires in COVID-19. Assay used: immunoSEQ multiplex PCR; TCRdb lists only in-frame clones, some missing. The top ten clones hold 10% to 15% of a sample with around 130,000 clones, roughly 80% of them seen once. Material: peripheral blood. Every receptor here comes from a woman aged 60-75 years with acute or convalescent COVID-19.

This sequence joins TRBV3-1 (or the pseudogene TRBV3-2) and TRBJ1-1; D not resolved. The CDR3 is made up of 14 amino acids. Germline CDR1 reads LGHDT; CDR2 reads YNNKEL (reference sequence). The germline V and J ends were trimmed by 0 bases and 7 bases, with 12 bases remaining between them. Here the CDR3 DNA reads TGTGCCAGCAGCCAAGAGGGCAGCTCCAGTGAAGCTTTCTTT. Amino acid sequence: CASSQEGSSSEAFF.

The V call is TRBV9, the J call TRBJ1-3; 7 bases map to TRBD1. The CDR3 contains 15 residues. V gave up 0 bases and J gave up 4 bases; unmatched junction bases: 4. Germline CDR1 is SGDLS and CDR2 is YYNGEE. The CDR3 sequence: CASSVGDSAGNTIYF. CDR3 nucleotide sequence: TGTGCCAGCAGCGTAGGGGACAGCGCCGGAAACACCATATATTTT.

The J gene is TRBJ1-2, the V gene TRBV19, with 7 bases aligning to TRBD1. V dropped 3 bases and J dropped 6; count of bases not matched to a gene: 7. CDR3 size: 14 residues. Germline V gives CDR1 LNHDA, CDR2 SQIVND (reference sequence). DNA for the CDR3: TGTGCCAGTAGTATGGGCAGGGGGTTCCATGGCTACACCTTC. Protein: CASSMGRGFHGYTF.

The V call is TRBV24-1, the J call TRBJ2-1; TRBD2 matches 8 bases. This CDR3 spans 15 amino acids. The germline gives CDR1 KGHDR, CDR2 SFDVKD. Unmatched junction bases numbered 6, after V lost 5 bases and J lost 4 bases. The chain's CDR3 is CATSAAGGGYNEQFF. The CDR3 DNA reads TGTGCCACCAGTGCCGCGGGGGGCGGATACAATGAGCAGTTCTTC.

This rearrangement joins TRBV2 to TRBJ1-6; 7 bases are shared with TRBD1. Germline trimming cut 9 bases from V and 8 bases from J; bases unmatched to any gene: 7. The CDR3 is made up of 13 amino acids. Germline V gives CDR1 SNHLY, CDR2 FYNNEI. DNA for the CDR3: TGTGCCAGATCCACAGGGGAGTATTCACCCCTCCACTTT. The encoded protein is CARSTGEYSPLHF. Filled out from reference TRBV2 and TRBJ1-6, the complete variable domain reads EPEVTQTPSHQVTQMGQEVILRCVPISNHLYFYWYRQILGQKVEFLVSFYNNEISEKSEIFDDQFSVERPDGSNFTLKIRSTKLEDSAMYFCARSTGEYSPLHFGNGTRLTVT.

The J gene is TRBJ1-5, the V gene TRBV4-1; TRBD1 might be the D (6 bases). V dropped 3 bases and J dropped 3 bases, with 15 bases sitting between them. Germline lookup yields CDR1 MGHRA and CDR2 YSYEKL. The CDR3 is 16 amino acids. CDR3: CASSQIPRQVNQPQHF. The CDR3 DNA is TGCGCCAGCAGCCAGATTCCCCGACAGGTCAATCAGCCCCAGCATTTT.

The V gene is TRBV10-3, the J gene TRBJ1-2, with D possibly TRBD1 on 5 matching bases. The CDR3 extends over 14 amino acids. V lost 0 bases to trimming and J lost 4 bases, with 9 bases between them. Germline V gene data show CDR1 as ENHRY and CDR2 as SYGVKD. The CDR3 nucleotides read TGTGCCATCAGTGAGTCTCGGGGGATCTATGGCTACACCTTC. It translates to CAISESRGIYGYTF.

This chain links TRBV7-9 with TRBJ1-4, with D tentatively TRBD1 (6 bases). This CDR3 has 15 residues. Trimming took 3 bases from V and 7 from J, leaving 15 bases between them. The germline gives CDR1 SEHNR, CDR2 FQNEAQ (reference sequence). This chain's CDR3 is CASSFSDRTVEKLFF. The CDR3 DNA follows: TGTGCCAGCAGCTTCAGCGACCGGACAGTTGAAAAACTGTTTTTT.

The CDR3 DNA is TGTGCCAGCAGCTTAGCGGCGGATGAAAAACTGTTTTTT. Amino acids: CASSLAADEKLFF. This chain links TRBV11-2 with TRBJ1-4; D not resolved. This CDR3 comprises 13 residues. V was clipped by 1 base and J by 6 bases, with 6 bases between them. Germline lookup yields CDR1 SGHAT and CDR2 FQNNGV.

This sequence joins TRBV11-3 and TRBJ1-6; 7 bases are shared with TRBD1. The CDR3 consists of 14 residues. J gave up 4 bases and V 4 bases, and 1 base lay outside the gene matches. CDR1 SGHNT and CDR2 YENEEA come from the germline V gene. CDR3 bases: TGTGCCAGCAGCTCACAGGGGTATAATTCACCCCTCCACTTT. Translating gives CASSSQGYNSPLHF.

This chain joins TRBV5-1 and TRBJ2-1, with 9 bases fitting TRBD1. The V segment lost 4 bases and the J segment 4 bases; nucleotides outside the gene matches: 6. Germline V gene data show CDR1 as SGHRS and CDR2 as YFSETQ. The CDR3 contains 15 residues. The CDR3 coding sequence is TGCGCCAGCAGCACAGGGACAGGGAAATACAATGAGCAGTTCTTC. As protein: CASSTGTGKYNEQFF.

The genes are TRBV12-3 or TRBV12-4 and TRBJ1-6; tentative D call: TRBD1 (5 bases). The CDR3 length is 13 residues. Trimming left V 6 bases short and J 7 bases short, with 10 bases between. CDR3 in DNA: TGTGCCAGCAGCGGACACGAAAATTCACCCCTCCACTTT. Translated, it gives CASSGHENSPLHF.

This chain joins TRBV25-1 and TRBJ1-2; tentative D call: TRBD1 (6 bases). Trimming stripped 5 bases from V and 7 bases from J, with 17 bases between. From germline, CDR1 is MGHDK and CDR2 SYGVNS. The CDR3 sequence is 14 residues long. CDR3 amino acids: CASSKTPTGSGYTF. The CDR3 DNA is TGTGCCAGCAGTAAAACCCCGACAGGCAGTGGCTACACCTTC.

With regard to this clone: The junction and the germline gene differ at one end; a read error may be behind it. Here the CDR3 DNA reads TGCGCCAGCAGCCAAGATGGAATGGACAGGAAATCTGGGGCCAACATCCTGACTTTC. Its protein is CASSQDGMDRKSGANILTF. This chain uses TRBV4-1 with TRBJ2-6; 7 nucleotides agree with TRBD1. CDR3 length: 19 amino acids. The germline V gene encodes CDR1 MGHRA and CDR2 YSYEKL.

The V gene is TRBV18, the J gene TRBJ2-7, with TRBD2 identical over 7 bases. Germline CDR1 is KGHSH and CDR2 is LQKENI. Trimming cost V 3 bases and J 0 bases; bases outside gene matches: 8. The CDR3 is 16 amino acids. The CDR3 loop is CASSPTAGDSSYEQYF. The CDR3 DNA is TGTGCCAGCTCACCGACCGCGGGGGATAGCTCCTACGAGCAGTACTTC.

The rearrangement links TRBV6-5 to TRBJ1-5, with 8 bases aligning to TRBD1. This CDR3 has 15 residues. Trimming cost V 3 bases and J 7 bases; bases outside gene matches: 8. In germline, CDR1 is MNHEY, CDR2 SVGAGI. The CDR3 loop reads CASSYSGGADQPQHF. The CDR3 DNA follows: TGTGCCAGCAGTTATTCAGGGGGCGCAGACCAGCCCCAGCATTTT.

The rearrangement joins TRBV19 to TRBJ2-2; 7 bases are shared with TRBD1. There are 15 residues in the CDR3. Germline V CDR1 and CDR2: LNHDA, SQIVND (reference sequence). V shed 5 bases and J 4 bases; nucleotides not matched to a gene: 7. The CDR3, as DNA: TGTGCCAGTAGTCCTAGGGGGCAGGGCACCGGGGAGCTGTTTTTT. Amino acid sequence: CASSPRGQGTGELFF.

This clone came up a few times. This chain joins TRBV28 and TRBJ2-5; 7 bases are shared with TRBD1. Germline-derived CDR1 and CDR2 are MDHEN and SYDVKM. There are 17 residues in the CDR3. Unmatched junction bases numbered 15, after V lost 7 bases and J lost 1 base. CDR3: CASKSAVGGYTQETQYF. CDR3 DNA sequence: TGTGCCAGCAAATCGGCCGTAGGGGGCTACACCCAAGAGACCCAGTACTTC.

The CDR3 protein is CAWSHRGKQPQHF. The CDR3 nucleotides read TGTGCCTGGAGTCACAGGGGGAAGCAGCCCCAGCATTTT. The V call is TRBV30, the J call TRBJ1-5; TRBD1 aligns across 8 bases. The germline V gene has CDR1 GTSNPN and CDR2 SVGIG (reference sequence). There are 13 residues in the CDR3. J lost 7 bases, V lost 2 bases, and 4 bases had no gene match.

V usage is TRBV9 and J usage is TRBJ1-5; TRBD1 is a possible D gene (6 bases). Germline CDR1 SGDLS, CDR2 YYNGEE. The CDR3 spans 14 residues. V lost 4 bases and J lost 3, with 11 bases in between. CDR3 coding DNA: TGTGCCAGCAGCCCAGGGGACTACAATCAGCCCCAGCATTTT. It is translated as CASSPGDYNQPQHF.

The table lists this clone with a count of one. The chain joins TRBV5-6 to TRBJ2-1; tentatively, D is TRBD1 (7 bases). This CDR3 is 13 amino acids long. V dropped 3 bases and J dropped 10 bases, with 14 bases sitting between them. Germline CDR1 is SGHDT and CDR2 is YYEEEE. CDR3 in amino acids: CASSWGATGEQFF. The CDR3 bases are TGTGCCAGCAGCTGGGGGGCGACAGGGGAGCAGTTCTTC.

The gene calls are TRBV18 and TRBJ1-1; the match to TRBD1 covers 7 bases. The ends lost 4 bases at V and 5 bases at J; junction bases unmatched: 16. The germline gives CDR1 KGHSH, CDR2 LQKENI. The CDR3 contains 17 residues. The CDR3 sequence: CASSRNSGQASGTEAFF. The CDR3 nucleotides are TGTGCCAGCTCACGGAATTCCGGACAGGCCTCTGGGACTGAAGCTTTCTTT.

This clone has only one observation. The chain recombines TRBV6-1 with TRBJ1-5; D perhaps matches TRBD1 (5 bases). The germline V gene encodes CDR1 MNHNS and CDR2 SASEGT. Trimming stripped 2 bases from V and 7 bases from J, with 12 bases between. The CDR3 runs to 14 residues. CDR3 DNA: TGTGCCAGCAGTGAACGGGGGTCTGGCCAGCCCCAGCATTTT. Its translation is CASSERGSGQPQHF.

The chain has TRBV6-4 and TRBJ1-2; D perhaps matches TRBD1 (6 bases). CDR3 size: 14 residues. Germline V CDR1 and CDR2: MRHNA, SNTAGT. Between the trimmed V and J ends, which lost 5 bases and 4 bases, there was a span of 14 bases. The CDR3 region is CASSRQAGTYGYTF. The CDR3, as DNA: TGTGCCAGCAGTAGACAGGCAGGGACCTATGGCTACACCTTC.

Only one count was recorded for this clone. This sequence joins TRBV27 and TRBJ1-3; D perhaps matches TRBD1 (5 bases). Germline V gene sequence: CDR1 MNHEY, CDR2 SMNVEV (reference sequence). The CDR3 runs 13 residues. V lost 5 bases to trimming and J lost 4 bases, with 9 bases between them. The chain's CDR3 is CASSRGGGNTIYF. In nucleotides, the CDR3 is TGTGCCAGCAGTCGGGGGGGAGGAAACACCATATATTTT.

The CDR3 DNA is TGTGCCAGCAGTTTATGGGCAGGTGACCCGCTTAATTCACCCCTCCACTTT. Encoded protein: CASSLWAGDPLNSPLHF. The V gene is TRBV27, the J gene TRBJ1-6; D is uncertain. V lost 1 base to trimming and J lost 6 bases, with 16 bases between them. The CDR3 is 17 amino acids. CDR1 is MNHEY and CDR2 is SMNVEV in the germline V gene (reference sequence).

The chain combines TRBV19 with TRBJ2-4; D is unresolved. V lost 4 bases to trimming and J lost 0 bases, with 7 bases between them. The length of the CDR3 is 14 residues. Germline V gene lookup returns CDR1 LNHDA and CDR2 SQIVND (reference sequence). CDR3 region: CASSRPGAKNIQYF. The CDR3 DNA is TGTGCCAGTAGTAGACCGGGAGCCAAAAACATTCAGTACTTC.